Listed below are T cell receptor beta chains from one sample, sequenced in a study. TCRdb's table, derived via immunoSEQ multiplex PCR, lists solely in-frame clones and lacks some. Of approximately 70,000 clones listed, 80% to 95% are singletons. The sequenced material came from PBMCs. The receptor set was obtained from a middle-aged man with rheumatoid arthritis. The CDR3 runs from the conserved cysteine through the conserved F or W. The D gene is left open where the match is weak. A row's size may be missing; if present it is once, few, many or a size class.

clone_size cdr3_length d_call j_call v_call cdr3_aa cdr3_nt
NA 19 TRBD2 TRBJ2-3 TRBV7-2 CASSLARLAGGRTADTQYF TGTGCCAGCAGCTTAGCTCGACTAGCGGGGGGGCGGACCGCAGATACGCAGTATTTT
NA 12 NA TRBJ2-4 TRBV7-9 CASSLVGNIQYF TGTGCCAGCAGCTTAGTAGGGAACATTCAGTACTTC
once 13 NA TRBJ2-7 TRBV27 CASSLAPFYEQYF TGTGCCAGCAGCCTGGCCCCCTTCTACGAGCAGTACTTC
NA 15 NA TRBJ2-3 TRBV7-2 CASSLQGTHTDTQYF TGTGCCAGCAGCCTGCAGGGTACTCACACAGATACGCAGTATTTT
NA 11 TRBD1 TRBJ2-7 TRBV30 CAWSVRGGQYF TGTGCCTGGAGTGTACGAGGGGGCCAGTACTTC
NA 15 NA TRBJ1-3 TRBV19 CASTSGPGTGNTIYF TGTGCCAGTACCTCGGGACCTGGGACTGGAAACACCATATATTTT
NA 13 TRBD2 TRBJ2-7 TRBV6-2/TRBV6-3 CASSRLAAYEQYF TGTGCCAGCAGCAGACTAGCGGCCTACGAGCAGTACTTC
NA 12 NA TRBJ2-1 TRBV7-2 CASSFAAFEQFF TGTGCCAGCAGCTTTGCAGCGTTTGAGCAGTTCTTC
NA 11 NA TRBJ2-7 TRBV20-1 CSAQINWEQYF TGCAGTGCTCAAATTAACTGGGAGCAGTACTTC
NA 14 NA TRBJ1-1 TRBV27 CASSLTWGGTEAFF TGTGCCAGCAGTTTAACTTGGGGGGGCACTGAAGCTTTCTTT
NA 17 TRBD2 TRBJ2-3 TRBV5-1 CASSLERGGLRTDTQYF TGCGCCAGCAGCTTGGAGCGGGGGGGCCTCCGAACAGATACGCAGTATTTT
NA 16 TRBD2 TRBJ2-1 TRBV2 CASSEGGLAGPNEQFF TGTGCCAGCAGTGAAGGGGGACTAGCGGGGCCCAATGAGCAGTTCTTC
NA 15 TRBD2 TRBJ2-7 TRBV12-5 CASGWGGRTVDEQYF TGTGCTAGTGGTTGGGGGGGACGGACGGTGGACGAGCAGTACTTC
NA 15 NA TRBJ2-1 TRBV27 CASSFWADLYNEQFF TGTGCCAGCAGTTTTTGGGCCGACCTCTACAATGAGCAGTTCTTC
NA 15 NA TRBJ1-4 TRBV18 CASSPRGFTNEKLFF TGTGCCAGCTCACCAAGGGGATTCACTAATGAAAAACTGTTTTTT
NA 13 NA TRBJ1-6 TRBV9 CASSVEGNSPLHF TGTGCCAGCAGCGTAGAAGGTAATTCACCCCTCCACTTT
NA 16 NA TRBJ2-3 TRBV7-2 CASSLVGQASTDTQYF TGTGCCAGCAGCTTAGTTGGGCAGGCCAGCACAGATACGCAGTATTTT
NA 13 NA TRBJ1-1 TRBV30 CAWNNEGFTEAFF TGTGCCTGGAATAATGAGGGATTCACTGAAGCTTTCTTT
NA 14 NA TRBJ2-3 TRBV5-1 CASSLGGTWGTQYF TGCGCCAGCAGCTTGGGAGGGACTTGGGGTACGCAGTATTTT
NA 14 TRBD1 TRBJ2-7 TRBV9 CASSADRGSYEQYF TGTGCCAGCAGCGCGGACAGGGGATCCTACGAGCAGTACTTC
NA 18 NA TRBJ2-6 TRBV3-1/TRBV3-2 CASSHLTAQYSGANVLTF TGTGCCAGCAGCCACCTCACCGCCCAGTACTCTGGGGCCAACGTCCTGACTTTC
NA 14 NA TRBJ1-5 TRBV6-1 CASSDRGLNQPQHF TGTGCCAGCAGTGACAGGGGACTCAATCAGCCCCAGCATTTT
once 15 TRBD1 TRBJ2-7 TRBV7-9 CASSPYGQGASEQYF TGTGCCAGCAGCCCATACGGACAGGGGGCAAGTGAGCAGTACTTC
NA 12 NA TRBJ2-3 TRBV5-1 CASSFTGDTQYF TGCGCCAGCAGCTTCACAGGGGATACGCAGTATTTT
few 15 NA TRBJ1-5 TRBV4-1 CASSQEVRGGQPQHF TGCGCCAGCAGCCAAGAAGTAAGGGGGGGTCAGCCCCAGCATTTT
NA 15 NA TRBJ2-7 TRBV6-5 CASSYSLSEPFEQYF TGTGCCAGCAGTTACTCGCTGTCAGAACCCTTCGAGCAGTACTTC
NA 15 NA TRBJ1-6 TRBV9 CASSGTGLYNSPLHF TGTGCCAGCAGCGGGACCGGTTTATATAATTCACCCCTCCACTTT
NA 12 TRBD2 TRBJ2-5 TRBV12-3/TRBV12-4 CASSRTSETQYF TGTGCCAGCAGCCGGACTAGCGAGACCCAGTACTTC
NA 16 TRBD1 TRBJ1-2 TRBV7-2 CASSLFPDREVAGYTF TGTGCCAGCAGCTTATTCCCCGACAGGGAAGTTGCTGGCTACACCTTC
NA 15 TRBD1 TRBJ1-2 TRBV6-2/TRBV6-3 CASSIPTGGWPGYTF TGTGCCAGCAGTATCCCGACAGGGGGGTGGCCTGGCTACACCTTC
NA 13 NA TRBJ1-5 TRBV6-5 CASRVDSNQPQHF TGTGCCAGCAGGGTGGATAGCAATCAGCCCCAGCATTTT
NA 10 NA TRBJ2-6 TRBV7-9 CASSSRVLTF TGTGCCAGCAGCTCCCGCGTCCTGACTTTC
once 14 TRBD2 TRBJ2-3 TRBV11-3 CASSFGLDADTQYF TGTGCCAGCAGCTTTGGACTAGACGCAGATACGCAGTATTTT
NA 15 NA TRBJ1-3 TRBV6-1 CASSDNSNSGNTIYF TGTGCCAGCAGTGATAACTCTAACTCTGGAAACACCATATATTTT
NA 11 NA TRBJ2-5 TRBV12-3/TRBV12-4 CASSLSETQYF TGTGCCAGCAGTTTAAGCGAGACCCAGTACTTC
NA 13 NA TRBJ1-2 TRBV28 CASTLNFGRGYTF TGTGCCAGCACTCTCAATTTTGGACGTGGCTACACCTTC
NA 16 TRBD1 TRBJ2-7 TRBV4-3 CASSQHIWGQSYEQYF TGCGCCAGCAGCCAACACATCTGGGGACAGTCCTACGAGCAGTACTTC
NA 13 NA TRBJ1-2 TRBV6-2/TRBV6-3 CASSYAANYGYTF TGTGCCAGCAGTTACGCAGCTAACTATGGCTACACCTTC
NA 16 NA TRBJ1-1 TRBV6-6 CASSYSGRRGITEAFF TGTGCCAGCAGTTACTCTGGCAGGCGGGGAATCACTGAAGCTTTCTTT
NA 15 TRBD2 TRBJ2-3 TRBV18 CASSPLAAEADTQYF TGTGCCAGCTCGCCACTAGCGGCGGAGGCAGATACGCAGTATTTT
NA 17 TRBD2 TRBJ2-3 TRBV11-2 CASSLGTSGYSTDTQYF TGTGCCAGCAGCTTAGGAACTAGCGGTTATAGCACAGATACGCAGTATTTT
NA 13 NA TRBJ1-2 TRBV10-3 CAISPTGNYGYTF TGTGCCATCAGCCCCACAGGGAACTATGGCTACACCTTC
NA 12 NA TRBJ2-7 TRBV25-1 CATAHGGVEQYF TGTGCCACCGCCCATGGGGGCGTCGAGCAGTACTTC
few 15 NA TRBJ1-3 TRBV5-5 CASSLGGYSGNTIYF TGTGCCAGCAGCTTGGGGGGCTACTCTGGAAACACCATATATTTT
NA 13 NA TRBJ1-1 TRBV6-4 CASSDSKSAEAFF TGTGCCAGCAGTGACTCGAAGAGCGCTGAAGCTTTCTTT
NA 14 NA TRBJ1-6 TRBV30 CAWSVLDLNSPLHF TGTGCCTGGAGTGTACTAGACCTTAATTCACCCCTCCACTTT
NA 18 TRBD2 TRBJ2-5 TRBV12-5 CASAPPPGRAEGGETQYF TGTGCTAGTGCTCCCCCCCCCGGGAGGGCGGAAGGTGGAGAGACCCAGTACTTC
NA 15 NA TRBJ1-2 TRBV6-5 CASSYSGVVVYGYTF TGTGCCAGCAGTTACTCGGGGGTTGTGGTCTATGGCTACACCTTC
NA 17 NA TRBJ1-3 TRBV28 CASSPPQGLVQENTIYF TGTGCCAGCAGCCCACCGCAGGGGTTGGTTCAGGAAAACACCATATATTTT
NA 12 NA TRBJ1-2 TRBV5-8 CASSRIGYGYTF TGTGCCAGCAGCCGGATCGGCTATGGCTACACCTTC
NA 14 TRBD2 TRBJ2-1 TRBV4-3 CASSHRTSVNEQFF TGCGCCAGCAGCCACAGGACTAGCGTTAATGAGCAGTTCTTC
once 11 TRBD2 TRBJ2-1 TRBV25-1 CASTRGGHEFF TGTGCCAGCACCCGGGGGGGGCACGAGTTCTTC
NA 14 NA TRBJ1-6 TRBV7-8 CASSSAGAGSPLHF TGCGCCAGCAGCTCCGCGGGAGCGGGTTCACCCCTCCACTTT
few 14 TRBD1 TRBJ2-3 TRBV27 CASSFETGVDTQYF TGTGCCAGCAGTTTTGAGACAGGGGTAGATACGCAGTATTTT
NA 16 TRBD2 TRBJ2-3 TRBV5-1 CASTPTSGALTDTQYF TGCGCCAGCACCCCGACTAGCGGGGCCCTCACAGATACGCAGTATTTT
NA 17 NA TRBJ2-7 TRBV5-5 CASPRGWFERNNYEQYF TGTGCCAGCCCTCGGGGGTGGTTCGAGCGGAACAACTACGAGCAGTACTTC
NA 15 NA TRBJ2-1 TRBV9 CASSVDSGSYNEQFF TGTGCCAGCAGCGTAGATAGCGGCTCCTACAATGAGCAGTTCTTC